The entry that follows covers one T cell receptor beta chain sequence. Using immunoSEQ multiplex PCR, the repertoire was profiled, and TCRdb retains in-frame clones only, with some absent. The top ten hold roughly an eighth of the sample, which has some 190,000 clones, more than 75% seen once. This sample is part of a study of blood T cell repertoires in COVID-19. The TCR comes from a man aged 55 to 70 who had been exposed to COVID-19. The sample taken for sequencing was PBMCs or T cells enriched from blood (not recorded which).

CDR3 amino acids: CASSSSFSGNTIYF. The CDR3 DNA is TGCGCCAGCAGCTCCAGTTTCTCTGGAAACACCATATATTTT. J is TRBJ1-3 and V is TRBV5-1; D is ambiguous. The CDR3 is 14 residues long. V was trimmed by 3 bases and J by 0 bases, leaving 7 bases between them. Germline lookup yields CDR1 SGHRS and CDR2 YFSETQ.